The sequence of this T cell receptor (beta chain) was determined in a study of shared clonotypes between healthy human individuals. Study observations and caveats: Clonotypes shared by all four sorted-subset donors had higher generation probabilities than non-shared clonotypes. Naive subsets generally exceeded memory subsets in estimated richness.

Sequencing was performed with immunoSEQ multiplex PCR; in TCRdb, only in-frame clones are kept and a portion is missing. The sample shows approximately 2.1 million clones, 90% to 95% of them seen only once. With respect to this clone: Its matching antigen is unknown.

Germline-derived CDR1 and CDR2 are ENHRY and SYGVKD. The CDR3 runs to 14 residues. Trimming cost V 4 bases and J 8 bases, with 15 bases left between them. Sample: naive CD4+ T cells from PBMCs. Indicated subset: CD45RA+ positively selected. The sequence came from a man younger than 35 in good health. Some clones in this sample may be carry-over from other donors' samples. V gene TRBV10-3 combines with J gene TRBJ2-1, with D unresolved. The CDR3 coding sequence is TGTGCCATCAGTGGAACGGACGGCGGCGATGAGCAGTTCTTC. This gives the protein CAISGTDGGDEQFF.